The clone carrying this TCR beta chain was counted ten times or more. The target antigen is unknown. The lymph nodes were axillary draining lymph nodes from breast cancer patients. This specimen belongs to a study of breast tumors, draining lymph nodes, adjacent tissues. Study results and limitations: Luminal-like breast cancer showed significantly greater tumor-nontumor repertoire similarity than basal-like breast cancer did. Tumor repertoires ranked between lymph nodes and nontumor tissue in diversity, with V and J gene preferences. Data only fit, rather than demonstrated, lymph node origin of most tumor T cells. Data fit most tumor T cells coming from lymph node, expanding in tumor.

Trimming removed 2 bases from V and 0 bases from J, with 14 bases in between. CDR1 is SGHRS, CDR2 YFSETQ, per germline. This CDR3 is 17 amino acids long. MiXCR, applied by TCRdb to the multiplex PCR reads, yields one record per CDR3 protein. This sample has about 230,000 distinct CDR3 sequences, with about 30% found just once. This sequence joins TRBV5-1 and TRBJ2-2; D not certain. The sequence derives from a female donor with breast cancer. Some clones in this sample may be carry-over from other donors' samples. The sample comprised axillary lymph node tissue. This CDR3 reads CASSLITAPPNTGELFF. The CDR3 nucleotides read TGCGCCAGCAGCTTAATTACTGCGCCCCCGAACACCGGGGAGCTGTTTTTT.